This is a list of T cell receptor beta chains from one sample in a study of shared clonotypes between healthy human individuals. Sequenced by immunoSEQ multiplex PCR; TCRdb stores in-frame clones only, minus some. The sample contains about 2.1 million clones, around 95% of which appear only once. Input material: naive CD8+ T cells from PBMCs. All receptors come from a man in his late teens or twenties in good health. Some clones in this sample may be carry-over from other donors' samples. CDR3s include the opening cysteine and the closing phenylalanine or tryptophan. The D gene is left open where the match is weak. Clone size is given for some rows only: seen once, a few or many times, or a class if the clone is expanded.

CDR3aa: CASSGQYRYQETQYF
CDR3nt: TGTGCCAGTAGTGGACAGTACCGGTACCAAGAGACCCAGTACTTC
abundance: .
v_gene: TRBV19
d_gene: .
j_gene: TRBJ2-5

CDR3aa: CASSDRDVEYNEQFF
CDR3nt: TGCGCCAGCAGTGACCGGGACGTGGAGTACAATGAGCAGTTCTTC
abundance: .
v_gene: TRBV10-1
d_gene: .
j_gene: TRBJ2-1

CDR3aa: CASSDGLAPGDEQFF
CDR3nt: TGTGCCAGCAGCGACGGACTAGCACCAGGCGATGAGCAGTTCTTC
abundance: .
v_gene: TRBV5-4
d_gene: TRBD2
j_gene: TRBJ2-1

CDR3aa: CASSFGWMNTEAFF
CDR3nt: TGTGCCAGCAGCTTTGGGTGGATGAACACTGAAGCTTTCTTT
abundance: .
v_gene: TRBV7-8
d_gene: .
j_gene: TRBJ1-1

CDR3aa: CATSGGQGGDEQFF
CDR3nt: TGTGCCACCAGCGGGGGACAGGGAGGGGATGAGCAGTTCTTC
abundance: .
v_gene: TRBV15
d_gene: TRBD1
j_gene: TRBJ2-1

CDR3aa: CASSLGGSYGYTF
CDR3nt: TGTGCCAGCAGTTTGGGTGGTTCTTATGGCTACACCTTC
abundance: .
v_gene: TRBV28
d_gene: .
j_gene: TRBJ1-2

CDR3aa: CATETGPTDTQYF
CDR3nt: TGTGCCACTGAGACTGGACCCACAGATACGCAGTATTTT
abundance: .
v_gene: TRBV7-9
d_gene: .
j_gene: TRBJ2-3

CDR3aa: CASSVGELTEAFF
CDR3nt: TGTGCCAGCAGCGTAGGGGAATTAACAGAAGCTTTCTTT
abundance: .
v_gene: TRBV9
d_gene: .
j_gene: TRBJ1-1

CDR3aa: CASPGNTEAFF
CDR3nt: TGTGCCAGTCCGGGGAACACTGAAGCTTTCTTT
abundance: .
v_gene: TRBV2
d_gene: .
j_gene: TRBJ1-1

CDR3aa: CASSLGTNYNEQFF
CDR3nt: TGCGCCAGCAGCTTGGGGACAAACTACAATGAGCAGTTCTTC
abundance: .
v_gene: TRBV5-1
d_gene: .
j_gene: TRBJ2-1

CDR3aa: CASSQVFRGTYEQYF
CDR3nt: TGTGCCAGCAGCCAAGTCTTCCGGGGCACCTACGAGCAGTACTTC
abundance: .
v_gene: TRBV4-2
d_gene: .
j_gene: TRBJ2-7

CDR3aa: CASSLQGSNQPQHF
CDR3nt: TGTGCCAGCAGTCTCCAGGGGAGCAATCAGCCCCAGCATTTT
abundance: .
v_gene: TRBV27
d_gene: .
j_gene: TRBJ1-5

CDR3aa: CASSFKRGAELFF
CDR3nt: TGTGCCAGCAGTTTTAAAAGGGGCGCAGAGCTGTTTTTT
abundance: .
v_gene: TRBV27
d_gene: .
j_gene: TRBJ2-2

CDR3aa: CATDPGRLEINQPQHF
CDR3nt: TGTGCCACCGATCCGGGACGGCTAGAGATCAATCAGCCCCAGCATTTT
abundance: .
v_gene: TRBV19
d_gene: .
j_gene: TRBJ1-5

CDR3aa: CASRSLSTDTQYF
CDR3nt: TGTGCCAGCAGGTCCCTTAGCACAGATACGCAGTATTTT
abundance: .
v_gene: TRBV27
d_gene: .
j_gene: TRBJ2-3

CDR3aa: CASSQSSYRVELWNTEAFF
CDR3nt: TGCGCCAGCAGCCAATCGTCCTACAGGGTTGAATTGTGGAACACTGAAGCTTTCTTT
abundance: .
v_gene: TRBV4-3
d_gene: .
j_gene: TRBJ1-1

CDR3aa: CASSWAALDTGELFF
CDR3nt: TGCGCCAGCAGCTGGGCCGCCTTGGACACCGGGGAGCTGTTTTTT
abundance: .
v_gene: TRBV5-1
d_gene: .
j_gene: TRBJ2-2

CDR3aa: CASSSGPRTSYGYTF
CDR3nt: TGTGCCAGCAGCTCCGGCCCTAGGACATCCTATGGCTACACCTTC
abundance: .
v_gene: TRBV5-6
d_gene: .
j_gene: TRBJ1-2

CDR3aa: CASSPRARVANDYEQYF
CDR3nt: TGTGCCAGCAGCCCAAGAGCCAGGGTGGCCAACGACTACGAGCAGTACTTC
abundance: .
v_gene: TRBV7-2
d_gene: .
j_gene: TRBJ2-7

CDR3aa: CASSARDGPLMNIQYF
CDR3nt: TGTGCCAGCAGCGCCCGGGACGGACCTCTTATGAACATTCAGTACTTC
abundance: .
v_gene: TRBV5-6
d_gene: .
j_gene: TRBJ2-4

CDR3aa: CASSLQGGVAVYGYTF
CDR3nt: TGTGCCAGCAGTTTACAGGGAGGCGTTGCTGTCTATGGCTACACCTTC
abundance: .
v_gene: TRBV28
d_gene: .
j_gene: TRBJ1-2

CDR3aa: CASSPSSISSYEQYF
CDR3nt: TGCGCCAGCAGCCCGTCATCTATTAGCTCCTACGAGCAGTACTTC
abundance: .
v_gene: TRBV5-1
d_gene: .
j_gene: TRBJ2-7

CDR3aa: CASSTRTGEAFF
CDR3nt: TGTGCCAGCAGTACTCGGACAGGTGAAGCTTTCTTT
abundance: .
v_gene: TRBV27
d_gene: TRBD1
j_gene: TRBJ1-1

CDR3aa: CASSFSPIADTQYF
CDR3nt: TGTGCCAGCAGTTTCTCGCCCATTGCGGATACGCAGTATTTT
abundance: .
v_gene: TRBV27
d_gene: .
j_gene: TRBJ2-3

CDR3aa: CASSVDRGAGNTIYF
CDR3nt: TGCGCCAGCAGCGTCGACAGGGGTGCTGGAAACACCATATATTTT
abundance: .
v_gene: TRBV5-1
d_gene: TRBD1
j_gene: TRBJ1-3

CDR3aa: CASSFGRTYEQYF
CDR3nt: TGTGCCAGCAGCTTTGGTCGCACCTACGAGCAGTACTTC
abundance: once
v_gene: TRBV27
d_gene: .
j_gene: TRBJ2-7

CDR3aa: CASSQTGLAGRTQYF
CDR3nt: TGTGCCAGCAGTCAAACGGGACTAGCGGGAAGGACCCAGTACTTC
abundance: .
v_gene: TRBV6-5
d_gene: TRBD2
j_gene: TRBJ2-5

CDR3aa: CASSFPSTLNEQFF
CDR3nt: TGTGCCAGCAGTTTTCCAAGCACCCTCAATGAGCAGTTCTTC
abundance: .
v_gene: TRBV27
d_gene: .
j_gene: TRBJ2-1

CDR3aa: CASTRSGAPSYNEQFF
CDR3nt: TGTGCCAGCACCCGAAGCGGGGCCCCCTCCTACAATGAGCAGTTCTTC
abundance: once
v_gene: TRBV2
d_gene: TRBD2
j_gene: TRBJ2-1

CDR3aa: CASSLEGRTDTQYF
CDR3nt: TGTGCCAGCAGCTTGGAGGGCCGCACAGATACGCAGTATTTT
abundance: .
v_gene: TRBV5-5
d_gene: .
j_gene: TRBJ2-3

CDR3aa: CASSLAGGTYEQYF
CDR3nt: TGTGCCAGCAGCTTGGCGGGGGGCACCTACGAGCAGTACTTC
abundance: .
v_gene: TRBV7-2
d_gene: TRBD2
j_gene: TRBJ2-7

CDR3aa: CASSIPGHEQYF
CDR3nt: TGTGCCAGCAGCATACCGGGCCACGAGCAGTACTTC
abundance: .
v_gene: TRBV5-4
d_gene: .
j_gene: TRBJ2-7

CDR3aa: CASSRSNEQFF
CDR3nt: TGTGCCAGCTCTCGATCCAATGAGCAGTTCTTC
abundance: once
v_gene: TRBV25-1
d_gene: .
j_gene: TRBJ2-1

CDR3aa: CASSLGEATNEKLFF
CDR3nt: TGTGCCAGCAGCTTGGGTGAGGCCACTAATGAAAAACTGTTTTTT
abundance: .
v_gene: TRBV5-4
d_gene: .
j_gene: TRBJ1-4

CDR3aa: CASSLLGTHSFDEQFF
CDR3nt: TGTGCCAGCAGTTTACTCGGGACCCATTCTTTTGATGAGCAGTTCTTC
abundance: .
v_gene: TRBV27
d_gene: .
j_gene: TRBJ2-1

CDR3aa: CASSLFDRNTEAFF
CDR3nt: TGTGCCAGCAGTTTATTTGACCGAAACACTGAAGCTTTCTTT
abundance: .
v_gene: TRBV28
d_gene: .
j_gene: TRBJ1-1

CDR3aa: CSVVIAPEAFF
CDR3nt: TGCAGCGTCGTTATCGCCCCAGAAGCTTTCTTT
abundance: .
v_gene: TRBV29-1
d_gene: .
j_gene: TRBJ1-1

CDR3aa: CASSVAGGTALSGANVLTF
CDR3nt: TGTGCCAGCAGCGTAGCCGGGGGCACGGCGCTCTCTGGGGCCAACGTCCTGACTTTC
abundance: .
v_gene: TRBV9
d_gene: .
j_gene: TRBJ2-6

CDR3aa: CASFGWGTGELFF
CDR3nt: TGTGCCAGCTTCGGCTGGGGCACCGGGGAGCTGTTTTTT
abundance: .
v_gene: TRBV27
d_gene: .
j_gene: TRBJ2-2

CDR3aa: CASSSDPGLEGTDEQFF
CDR3nt: TGTGCCAGCAGCTCCGACCCGGGACTAGAAGGCACGGACGAGCAGTTCTTC
abundance: .
v_gene: TRBV7-3
d_gene: TRBD2
j_gene: TRBJ2-1

CDR3aa: CASSVEGGFNQPQHF
CDR3nt: TGTGCCAGCAGCGTAGAGGGCGGATTCAATCAGCCCCAGCATTTT
abundance: .
v_gene: TRBV9
d_gene: .
j_gene: TRBJ1-5

CDR3aa: CASSVTPRDRGRGTGELFF
CDR3nt: TGTGCCAGCAGCGTAACACCCCGGGACAGGGGGCGAGGCACCGGGGAGCTGTTTTTT
abundance: .
v_gene: TRBV9
d_gene: TRBD1
j_gene: TRBJ2-2

CDR3aa: CASSPGNEQYF
CDR3nt: TGTGCCAGCAGCCCGGGCAACGAGCAGTACTTC
abundance: .
v_gene: TRBV7-2
d_gene: .
j_gene: TRBJ2-7

CDR3aa: CASSLGGTGIQETQYF
CDR3nt: TGTGCCAGCAGCTTAGGGGGAACCGGGATACAAGAGACCCAGTACTTC
abundance: .
v_gene: TRBV7-9
d_gene: .
j_gene: TRBJ2-5

CDR3aa: CAEASGRPNEQYF
CDR3nt: TGTGCCGAGGCTAGCGGGAGACCCAACGAGCAGTACTTC
abundance: .
v_gene: TRBV11-2
d_gene: TRBD2
j_gene: TRBJ2-7

CDR3aa: CASSPQSSEKQFF
CDR3nt: TGTGCCAGCAGTCCCCAATCTAGCGAAAAGCAGTTCTTC
abundance: once
v_gene: TRBV28
d_gene: .
j_gene: TRBJ2-1

CDR3aa: CAGQGINEKLFF
CDR3nt: TGTGCCGGTCAGGGGATTAATGAAAAACTGTTTTTT
abundance: few
v_gene: TRBV30
d_gene: .
j_gene: TRBJ1-4

CDR3aa: CASSLGTDYGYTF
CDR3nt: TGTGCCAGCAGTTTGGGGACGGACTATGGCTACACCTTC
abundance: .
v_gene: TRBV28
d_gene: .
j_gene: TRBJ1-2

CDR3aa: CASSLPGVGSYEQYF
CDR3nt: TGTGCCAGTAGCCTTCCAGGGGTCGGGTCCTACGAGCAGTACTTC
abundance: .
v_gene: TRBV19
d_gene: .
j_gene: TRBJ2-7

CDR3aa: CSVGTGLGYEQYF
CDR3nt: TGCAGCGTGGGGACAGGTTTAGGCTACGAGCAGTACTTC
abundance: .
v_gene: TRBV29-1
d_gene: TRBD1
j_gene: TRBJ2-7